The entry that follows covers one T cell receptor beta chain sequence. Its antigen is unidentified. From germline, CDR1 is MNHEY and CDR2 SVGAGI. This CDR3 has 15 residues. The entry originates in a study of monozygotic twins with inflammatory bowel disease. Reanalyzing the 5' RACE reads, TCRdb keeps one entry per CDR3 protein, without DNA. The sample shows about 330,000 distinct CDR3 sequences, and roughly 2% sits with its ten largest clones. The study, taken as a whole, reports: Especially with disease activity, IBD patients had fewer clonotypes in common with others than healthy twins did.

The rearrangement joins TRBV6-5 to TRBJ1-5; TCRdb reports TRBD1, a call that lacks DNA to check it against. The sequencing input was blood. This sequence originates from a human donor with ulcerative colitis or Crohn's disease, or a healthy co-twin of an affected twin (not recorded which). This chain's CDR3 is CASSFTGSGIQPQHF.